This passage covers 30 T cell receptor beta chains from one sample sequenced in a study of T cell repertoires in cytomegalovirus infection. TCRdb redid the calling of the reads with MiXCR, one entry per CDR3 protein. The repertoire consists of about 140,000 distinct CDR3 sequences, with 5.5% to 7% occurring once and the leading ten covering approximately 18%. Sequencing was carried out using PBMCs. The receptors come from a human donor in good health (CMV status not recorded). Some clones in this sample may be carry-over from other donors' samples.

This clonotype was observed a handful of times. This chain connects TRBV11-2 to TRBJ1-2, with D tentatively TRBD1 (6 bases). The germline V gene has CDR1 SGHAT and CDR2 FQNNGV. Trimming shortened V by 5 bases and J by 0 bases, and 16 bases separated the two germline ends. The CDR3 consists of 16 residues. CDR3 nucleotides: TGTGCCAGCAGCCCCGGTCCGGGACAACCTAACTATGGCTACACCTTC. Amino acids: CASSPGPGQPNYGYTF.

The V gene is TRBV10-3, the J gene TRBJ1-2, with 8 bases lining up with TRBD1. The CDR3 totals 13 residues. CDR1 ENHRY and CDR2 SYGVKD come from the germline V gene. The trim removed 4 bases at V and 6 bases at J, leaving 4 bases unmatched. Here the CDR3 DNA reads TGTGCCATCAGTGGACGGACAGGGAATGGCTACACCTTC. Amino acid sequence: CAISGRTGNGYTF.

Ten or more counts support this clonotype. The chain employs TRBV7-6 and TRBJ2-5, with D perhaps given as TRBD1 or TRBD2 (7 bases each). Germline V gives CDR1 SGHVS, CDR2 FNYEAQ. V lost 6 bases to trimming and J lost 5 bases, with 19 bases between them. The length of the CDR3 is 15 residues. The CDR3 DNA reads as TGTGCCAGCAGTCGCAGCCAGGGGGGGCGGGAGACCCAGTACTTC. Its translation: CASSRSQGGRETQYF.

The chain is built from TRBV9 and TRBJ1-2; 7 positions match TRBD1. CDR1 and CDR2 from the germline V gene are SGDLS and YYNGEE. The ends lost 3 bases at V and 0 bases at J; junction bases unmatched: 26. The CDR3 is 22 residues long. CDR3 nucleotide sequence: TGTGCCAGCAGCGATGCGGTCGGGAGCGGGGGGGACAGCCGCCGGACTAACTATGGCTACACCTTC. This translates into CASSDAVGSGGDSRRTNYGYTF.

This clonotype was observed many times. This chain connects TRBV4-2 to TRBJ2-1; 11 bases are a match to TRBD2. Losses at the gene ends were 2 bases for V and 7 bases for J; bases not matched to a gene: 7. CDR1 is LGHNA and CDR2 is YNFKEQ in the germline V gene. The CDR3 sequence is 16 residues long. CDR3 loop: CASSQRPGLAENEQFF. As DNA, the CDR3 is TGTGCCAGCAGCCAAAGACCGGGACTAGCGGAAAATGAGCAGTTCTTC.

This clonotype was counted only a few times. V gene TRBV20-1 combines with J gene TRBJ1-1; 7 nucleotides match TRBD1. The germline V gene has CDR1 DFQATT and CDR2 SNEGSKA (reference sequence). The junction had 5 bases not matched to a gene; V was cut back by 1 base and J by 6 bases. The CDR3 runs 13 residues. The CDR3 sequence: CSARGSQGAEAFF. DNA for the CDR3: TGCAGTGCTAGAGGGTCGCAGGGGGCTGAAGCTTTCTTT.

In its sample, this clonotype was seen a few times. This CDR3 reads CASSEARGDGYTF. CDR3 sequence (DNA): TGTGCCAGCAGTGAAGCTCGAGGGGATGGCTACACCTTC. V is TRBV2 and J is TRBJ1-2, with D perhaps TRBD1 (5 bases). This CDR3 region has 13 residues. CDR1 and CDR2 from the germline V gene are SNHLY and FYNNEI. The ends were cut back, 0 bases at V and 6 bases at J, with 8 bases in the middle. The variable domain in full, with the rest retrieved from reference TRBV2 and TRBJ1-2, is EPEVTQTPSHQVTQMGQEVILRCVPISNHLYFYWYRQILGQKVEFLVSFYNNEISEKSEIFDDQFSVERPDGSNFTLKIRSTKLEDSAMYFCASSEARGDGYTFGSGTRLTVV.

In its sample, this clonotype was seen many times. V and J are TRBV7-2 and TRBJ1-1; D gene uncertain. The CDR3 spans 15 residues. The germline V gene encodes CDR1 SGHTA and CDR2 FQGNSA. Trimming took off 4 bases at V and 10 bases at J, with 22 bases between the two ends. The CDR3 is CASSSSKIGSSGAFF. CDR3 sequence (DNA): TGTGCCAGCAGCTCGTCTAAAATTGGCAGCTCGGGAGCTTTCTTT.

This clonotype was found a few times. The V call is TRBV20-1, the J call TRBJ1-1; no reliable D call. This CDR3 has 16 residues. V was trimmed by 5 bases and J by 1 base, leaving 20 bases between them. CDR1 and CDR2 from the germline V gene are DFQATT and SNEGSKA (reference sequence). CDR3 residues: CSAVNPLGGPNTEAFF. The CDR3 DNA sequence: TGCAGTGCTGTGAACCCCCTGGGCGGCCCGAACACTGAAGCTTTCTTT.

In DNA form, the CDR3 reads TGTGCCAGCAGTTTTTCGGGACAGGGGGCAGATACGCAGTATTTT. It yields the protein CASSFSGQGADTQYF. The rearrangement links TRBV28 to TRBJ2-3; 11 bases line up with TRBD1. Germline trimming cut 3 bases from V and 4 bases from J; bases unmatched to any gene: 3. CDR3 length equals 15 residues. Germline-derived CDR1 and CDR2 are MDHEN and SYDVKM.

This clonotype was counted ten times or more. This chain connects TRBV10-3 to TRBJ2-7; TRBD1 aligns across 7 bases. This CDR3 is built from 14 residues. Germline loops: CDR1 ENHRY, CDR2 SYGVKD. J gave up 2 bases and V 6 bases, and 7 bases lay outside the gene matches. CDR3 in DNA: TGTGCCATCAGCACAACAGGGGTGGCCTACGAGCAGTACTTC. Amino acids: CAISTTGVAYEQYF.

The sample holds many counts of this clonotype. The chain combines TRBV7-8 with TRBJ2-7, with 8 bases aligning to TRBD1. V shed 1 base, J shed 5 bases, and the junction held 10 bases outside the gene matches. This CDR3 has 16 residues. From germline, CDR1 is SGHVS and CDR2 FQNEAQ. The CDR3 is CASSLGAPQGAHEQYF. The CDR3 DNA sequence: TGTGCCAGCAGCTTAGGAGCACCTCAGGGGGCCCACGAGCAGTACTTC.

This clonotype was seen at least ten times. V and J are TRBV7-2 and TRBJ2-1, with 11 bases matching TRBD2. From germline, CDR1 is SGHTA and CDR2 FQGNSA. After removal of 0 bases from V and 6 bases from J, the junction contained 1 base not matched to a gene. The length of the CDR3 is 15 residues. Here the CDR3 reads CASSLASGGVNEQFF. DNA of the CDR3: TGTGCCAGCAGCTTAGCTAGCGGGGGGGTCAATGAGCAGTTCTTC.

In its sample, this clonotype was seen a few times. DNA of the CDR3: TGCAGTGCTAGACTCCCAGATACGCAGTATTTT. As protein: CSARLPDTQYF. The chain has TRBV20-1 and TRBJ2-3; D gene uncertain. There are 11 residues in the CDR3. V was trimmed by 2 bases and J by 4 bases, leaving 4 bases between them. Per germline, CDR1 DFQATT and CDR2 SNEGSKA (reference sequence).

This clonotype turned up a few times. The genes are TRBV7-8 and TRBJ1-3, with a tentative D call TRBD1 (6 bases). Trimming stripped 5 bases from V and 4 bases from J, with 12 bases between. CDR3 length: 14 amino acids. The germline CDR1 and CDR2 sequences are SGHVS and FQNEAQ. In DNA, the CDR3 is TGTGCCAGCAGCCCGAGGGGGACAGGAAACACCATATATTTT. Translation gives CASSPRGTGNTIYF.

Ten or more counts support this clonotype. The rearrangement uses TRBV18 and TRBJ1-1, with 9 bases lining up with TRBD1. Germline V gives CDR1 KGHSH, CDR2 LQKENI. Trimming at V came to 3 bases and at J to 7 bases, leaving 9 bases not matched to a gene. The CDR3 is made up of 15 amino acids. CDR3 amino acids: CASSPGQGSRLEAFF. The CDR3 DNA reads as TGTGCCAGCTCACCTGGACAGGGGAGCCGTCTTGAAGCTTTCTTT.

This clonotype was observed at least ten times. The V gene is TRBV7-2, the J gene TRBJ2-5, with 7 bases lining up with TRBD2. V lost 5 bases, J lost 2 bases, and 5 bases stayed unmatched. There are 14 residues in the CDR3. Germline values: CDR1 SGHTA, CDR2 FQGNSA. The CDR3 sequence is CASSTPSGQETQYF. DNA for the CDR3: TGTGCCAGCAGCACACCTAGCGGTCAAGAGACCCAGTACTTC. The full variable domain, completed using reference TRBV7-2 and TRBJ2-5, is GAGVSQSPSNKVTEKGKDVELRCDPISGHTALYWYRQSLGQGLEFLIYFQGNSAPDKSGLPSDRFSAERTGGSVSTLTIQRTQQEDSAVYLCASSTPSGQETQYFGPGTRLLVL.

This clonotype was counted at least ten times. The chain recombines TRBV7-9 with TRBJ2-5, with D perhaps assigned TRBD1 or TRBD2 (6 bases each). V lost 3 bases and J lost 9, with 14 bases in between. Per the germline V gene, CDR1 is SEHNR and CDR2 is FQNEAQ (reference sequence). CDR3 length equals 13 residues. CDR3 in DNA: TGTGCCAGCAGCTTGGGGGGCCAATCGGCCCAGTACTTC. Its translation: CASSLGGQSAQYF.

This clonotype was recorded many times. The gene calls are TRBV7-2 and TRBJ1-2, with D tentatively TRBD1 (5 bases). V lost 5 bases and J 4 bases, leaving 17 bases between the germline ends. CDR1 SGHTA and CDR2 FQGNSA come from the germline V gene. CDR3 length: 15 amino acids. The CDR3, as DNA: TGTGCCAGCAGCCTAATGCTGGGGCAACCCTATGGCTACACCTTC. Its translation: CASSLMLGQPYGYTF. Full variable domain (outside the CDR3, taken from reference TRBV7-2 and TRBJ1-2): GAGVSQSPSNKVTEKGKDVELRCDPISGHTALYWYRQSLGQGLEFLIYFQGNSAPDKSGLPSDRFSAERTGGSVSTLTIQRTQQEDSAVYLCASSLMLGQPYGYTFGSGTRLTVV.

This clonotype has ten or more counts. The rearrangement links TRBV7-6 to TRBJ1-3, with D hard to call. The CDR3 has 15 amino acids. V dropped 5 bases and J dropped 3 bases, with 14 bases sitting between them. The germline gives CDR1 SGHVS, CDR2 FNYEAQ. In DNA, the CDR3 is TGTGCCAGCAGCCTCGACCCGAGGAGTGGAAACACCATATATTTT. It yields the protein CASSLDPRSGNTIYF.

There are a few counts of this clonotype. The V call is TRBV12-3 or TRBV12-4, the J call TRBJ2-7, with 9 bases fitting TRBD1. The V and J ends lost 5 bases and 3 bases, in that order; junction bases with no gene match: 8. The CDR3 runs to 15 residues. This chain's CDR3 is CASSTPGQGIYEQYF. The DNA for the CDR3 is TGTGCCAGCAGTACACCGGGACAGGGAATCTACGAGCAGTACTTC.

In regard to this clonotype: A much larger clone is a single base away; this may be a read error. J is TRBJ2-1 and V is TRBV24-1; tentative D call: TRBD2 (6 bases). The CDR3 runs to 16 residues. The germline V gene encodes CDR1 KGHDR and CDR2 SFDVKD. For the CDR3, the DNA is TGTGCCACCAGTGACGCGACTAGGAGCGGGTACAATGAGCAGATCTTC. Amino acid sequence: CATSDATRSGYNEQIF.

This clonotype came up many times. This chain joins TRBV30 and TRBJ2-7, with TRBD2 as a possible D gene (5 bases). This CDR3 has 15 residues. The germline V gene has CDR1 GTSNPN and CDR2 SVGIG (reference sequence). Trimming pared 3 bases from V and 0 bases from J, leaving 15 bases between. CDR3 residues: CAWSAPRSGSYEQYF. CDR3 DNA: TGTGCCTGGAGCGCCCCAAGGAGCGGCTCCTACGAGCAGTACTTC.

This clonotype was detected ten times or more. V and J are TRBV5-5 and TRBJ2-6, with D perhaps given as TRBD1 or TRBD2 (5 bases each). Trimming took 2 bases from V and 0 from J, leaving 15 bases between them. The CDR3 runs 18 residues. Germline V gene data show CDR1 as SGHKS and CDR2 as YYEKEE (reference sequence). CDR3 in amino acids: CASSFEWDPHSGANVLTF. The CDR3 DNA reads as TGTGCCAGCAGCTTCGAGTGGGACCCACACTCTGGGGCCAACGTCCTGACTTTC.

This rearrangement joins TRBV20-1 to TRBJ1-5; D call uncertain. Germline V gene sequence: CDR1 DFQATT, CDR2 SNEGSKA (reference sequence). There are 15 residues in the CDR3. V was shortened by 1 base and J by 6 bases, with 16 bases between the two germline ends. For the CDR3, the DNA is TGCAGTGCTAGAGCCGGGTCCCGCGGAGCTCAGCCCCAGCATTTT. This encodes CSARAGSRGAQPQHF.

This clonotype was detected a few times. V gene TRBV5-5 combines with J gene TRBJ1-2, with D possibly matching TRBD1 (5 bases). The CDR3 length is 12 residues. V was trimmed by 4 bases and J by 3 bases, leaving 7 bases between them. CDR1 is SGHKS, CDR2 YYEKEE, per germline (reference sequence). The CDR3 nucleotides read TGTGCCAGCAGCAGGGGCGACTATGGCTACACCTTC. It translates to CASSRGDYGYTF.

The chain joins TRBV24-1 to TRBJ1-5, with 7 bases aligning to TRBD1. This CDR3 is 14 amino acids long. Trimming at V came to 5 bases and at J to 3 bases, leaving 3 bases not matched to a gene. Germline CDR1 and CDR2: KGHDR and SFDVKD. The CDR3 loop is CATSGGQDNQPQHF. The CDR3 coding sequence is TGTGCCACCAGTGGCGGACAGGACAATCAGCCCCAGCATTTT.

The chain recombines TRBV5-4 with TRBJ2-2; 8 bases line up with TRBD2. Germline lookup yields CDR1 SGHNT and CDR2 YYREEE (reference sequence). J was trimmed by 1 base and V by 7 bases; bases with no gene match: 3. The length of the CDR3 is 14 residues. This CDR3 reads CASYAGGNTGELFF. DNA for the CDR3: TGTGCCAGCTACGCGGGGGGGAACACCGGGGAGCTGTTTTTT.

The CDR3 protein is CASSSGYRNSPLHF. CDR3 in DNA: TGTGCCAGCAGCTCCGGGTACCGAAATTCACCCCTCCACTTT. This chain connects TRBV7-8 to TRBJ1-6; D uncertain. Germline V gene lookup returns CDR1 SGHVS and CDR2 FQNEAQ. The CDR3 is 14 amino acids. Trimming stripped 4 bases from V and 7 bases from J, with 11 bases between.

This clonotype was found many times. This sequence joins TRBV10-3 and TRBJ2-5; no reliable D call. The CDR3 has 11 amino acids. Trimming stripped 6 bases from V and 1 base from J, with 3 bases between. Germline V lookup: CDR1 ENHRY, CDR2 SYGVKD. The CDR3 bases are TGTGCCATCAGGGCCCAAGAGACCCAGTACTTC. Translating it yields CAIRAQETQYF.